This T cell receptor beta chain is drawn from a study of prognosis after radiotherapy for stage I lung cancer. Comments on this clonotype: Its antigen is undetermined.

The study's findings and limits: Differing TRBV and TRBJ gene usage was reportedly seen between patients with and without metastases.

CDR1 and CDR2 from the germline V gene are SEHNR and FQNEAQ (reference sequence). The CDR3 runs 14 residues. V shed 4 bases, J shed 5 bases, and the junction held 3 bases outside the gene matches. It was by two-round multiplex PCR that TCR beta CDR3 was amplified from genomic DNA. Every TRBV and TRBJ gene had its own specific primer in first-round PCR. MiXCR, applied by TCRdb to the multiplex PCR reads, yields one record per CDR3 protein. The sample lists fewer than 40,000 distinct CDR3 sequences, around 30% occurring once. The sample was PBMCs, taken before or after stereotactic body radiation therapy (not recorded which). This sequence was found in a donor of 50 years or more with non-small cell lung cancer. This rearrangement joins TRBV7-9 to TRBJ2-7; TRBD1 aligns across 12 bases. The CDR3 sequence: CASSWGTGGDEQYF. The DNA of the CDR3 is TGTGCCAGCAGCTGGGGGACAGGGGGCGACGAGCAGTACTTC. Looking up the rest from reference TRBV7-9 and TRBJ2-7 gives the full variable domain: DTGVSQNPRHKITKRGQNVTFRCDPISEHNRLYWYRQTLGQGPEFLTYFQNEAQLEKSRLLSDRFSAERPKGSFSTLEIQRTEQGDSAMYLCASSWGTGGDEQYFGPGTRLTVT.